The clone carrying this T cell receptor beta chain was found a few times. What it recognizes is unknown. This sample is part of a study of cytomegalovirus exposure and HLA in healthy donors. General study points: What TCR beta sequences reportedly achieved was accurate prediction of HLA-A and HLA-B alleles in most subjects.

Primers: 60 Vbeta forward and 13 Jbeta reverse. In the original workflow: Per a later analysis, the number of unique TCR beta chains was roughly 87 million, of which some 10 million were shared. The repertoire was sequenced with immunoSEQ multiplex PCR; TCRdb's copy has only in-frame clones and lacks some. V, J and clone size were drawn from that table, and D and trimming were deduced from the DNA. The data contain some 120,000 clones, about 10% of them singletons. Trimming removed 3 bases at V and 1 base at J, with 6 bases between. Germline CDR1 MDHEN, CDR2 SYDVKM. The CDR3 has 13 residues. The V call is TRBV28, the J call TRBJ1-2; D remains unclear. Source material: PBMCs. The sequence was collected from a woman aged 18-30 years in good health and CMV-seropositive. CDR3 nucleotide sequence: TGTGCCAGCAGTTTGTCCTTTAACTATGGCTACACCTTC. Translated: CASSLSFNYGYTF.